The T cell receptor (beta chain) described here comes from a study of blood T cell repertoires in COVID-19. Study as a whole: Donors in the United States, Italy and Spain gave samples during acute or convalescent COVID-19. PBMCs, B-cell-depleted T cells, or T cells provided the cDNA or gDNA that made up the material.

J lost 0 bases, V lost 7 bases, and 15 bases had no gene match. From germline, CDR1 is MNHEY and CDR2 SMNVEV (reference sequence). This CDR3 has 17 amino acids. In the study's own analysis: Using reference gene primer amplification, nucleated cell counts were estimated. Libraries were prepared by immunoSEQ multiplex PCR; TCRdb keeps only in-frame clonotypes and omits some of them. The V and J calls and clone size are taken from that table; D and trimming were inferred from the DNA. Of tens of thousands of clones listed, roughly 90% are singletons. The chain links TRBV27 to TRBJ2-7, with 7 bases that match TRBD1. Specimen: peripheral blood. The TCR sequence derives from a man in his 70s with acute or convalescent COVID-19. CDR3 sequence: CASTTYKGAKNSYEQYF. CDR3 DNA sequence: TGTGCCAGCACCACCTATAAGGGGGCTAAAAACTCCTACGAGCAGTACTTC.